The 13 T cell receptor beta chains listed next were all sequenced from one sample in a study of blood T cell repertoires in COVID-19. Clones were sequenced by immunoSEQ multiplex PCR, and TCRdb holds only the in-frame ones, with some missing. The data contain around 180,000 clones, around four fifths of them singletons. The material sequenced was peripheral blood. Receptors were obtained from a woman in her twenties or thirties with acute or convalescent COVID-19.

V and J are TRBV11-3 and TRBJ1-2, with D possibly matching TRBD1 (6 bases). The CDR3 covers 12 residues. V gave up 5 bases and J gave up 2 bases, with 6 bases separating them. Germline CDR1 reads SGHNT; CDR2 reads YENEEA. The CDR3 DNA sequence: TGTGCCAGCAGCCAGGGGAACTATGGCTACACCTTC. Translated, it gives CASSQGNYGYTF.

This clone appeared once. This chain uses TRBV7-8 with TRBJ2-3, with TRBD2 identical over 10 bases. Germline V gene data show CDR1 as SGHVS and CDR2 as FQNEAQ. This CDR3 has 17 amino acids. Germline trimming cut 6 bases from V and 1 base from J; bases unmatched to any gene: 10. As DNA, the CDR3 is TGTGCCAGCAGGCGGACGAGCGGGGGGGCCGGCACAGATACGCAGTATTTT. Amino acid sequence: CASRRTSGGAGTDTQYF.

This sequence joins TRBV7-8 and TRBJ2-5, with D hard to call. Trimming shortened V by 1 base and J by 1 base, and 10 bases separated the two germline ends. Germline loops: CDR1 SGHVS, CDR2 FQNEAQ. This CDR3 contains 15 residues. CDR3: CASSLVVRSQETQYF. CDR3 bases: TGTGCCAGCAGCTTAGTTGTCCGTAGCCAAGAGACCCAGTACTTC.

This rearrangement joins TRBV7-8 to TRBJ1-2; tentative D call: TRBD1 (6 bases). Per the germline V gene, CDR1 is SGHVS and CDR2 is FQNEAQ. The CDR3 has 14 amino acids. The V end was cut by 1 base, the J end by 4 bases, with 10 bases between. The CDR3 sequence is CASSLDRDSYGYTF. CDR3 bases: TGTGCCAGCAGCTTAGACAGGGATTCCTATGGCTACACCTTC.

This clone was found once. The rearrangement uses TRBV7-8 and TRBJ2-1; 9 bases line up with TRBD2. Losses at the gene ends were 4 bases for V and 8 bases for J; bases not matched to a gene: 12. There are 16 residues in the CDR3. Germline assignment: CDR1 SGHVS and CDR2 FQNEAQ. CDR3 coding DNA: TGTGCCAGCAGCTGGCAACCGGGACTAGCTCTCGATGAGCAGTTCTTC. This gives the protein CASSWQPGLALDEQFF.

This clone was seen only once. The chain joins TRBV7-2 to TRBJ1-6; possible D gene TRBD1, 5 bases. Germline V gene data show CDR1 as SGHTA and CDR2 as FQGNSA. This CDR3 comprises 13 residues. Between the trimmed V and J ends, which lost 1 base and 14 bases, there was a span of 12 bases. The CDR3 loop reads CASSLDPGTSLHF. CDR3 nucleotides: TGTGCCAGCAGCTTAGATCCAGGGACTTCCCTCCACTTT.

This clone was seen once. The gene calls are TRBV5-4 and TRBJ1-2; D perhaps matches TRBD1 (6 bases). Trimming took 5 bases from V and 4 from J, leaving 12 bases between them. CDR3 size: 13 residues. CDR1 and CDR2 from the germline V gene are SGHNT and YYREEE (reference sequence). CDR3 nucleotides: TGTGCCAGCAGTTCCGGACAGAGCTATGGCTACACCTTC. It translates to CASSSGQSYGYTF.

This clone has just a few counts. This chain's CDR3 is CASRGSPTSYNEQFF. The CDR3 DNA is TGTGCCAGTAGGGGGAGCCCGACCTCCTACAATGAGCAGTTCTTC. This chain connects TRBV19 to TRBJ2-1; tentatively, D is TRBD2 (5 bases). The germline V gene encodes CDR1 LNHDA and CDR2 SQIVND (reference sequence). V lost 6 bases and J 0 bases, leaving 12 bases between the germline ends. The CDR3 totals 15 residues.

This clone occurred a few times. The V call is TRBV19, the J call TRBJ1-2; a weak D match, TRBD1 (6 bases). The germline V gene encodes CDR1 LNHDA and CDR2 SQIVND (reference sequence). The CDR3 contains 15 residues. V was shortened by 6 bases and J by 6 bases, with 20 bases between the two germline ends. The DNA for the CDR3 is TGTGCCAGTAGGAGTCTGGGGGCGCCTTTAAATGGCTACACCTTC. As protein: CASRSLGAPLNGYTF.

As for this clone: Other DNA sequences from this sample encode an identical CDR3 as well. The J gene is TRBJ1-1, the V gene TRBV19; 7 nucleotides agree with TRBD1. Germline V CDR1 and CDR2: LNHDA, SQIVND (reference sequence). V shed 5 bases, J shed 5 bases, and the junction held 5 bases outside the gene matches. This CDR3 spans 13 amino acids. CDR3 nucleotide sequence: TGTGCCAGTAGTCTTGACAGGGATACTGAAGCTTTCTTT. This encodes CASSLDRDTEAFF.

J is TRBJ1-2 and V is TRBV11-3; 8 bases are shared with TRBD1. Germline CDR1 and CDR2: SGHNT and YENEEA. The CDR3 loop spans 16 amino acids. The V gene end was trimmed by 1 base and the J gene end by 5 bases; junction bases not matched to a gene: 9. CDR3 amino acids: CASSLGGGQDQYGYTF. In DNA form, the CDR3 reads TGTGCCAGCAGCTTAGGGGGGGGACAGGATCAGTATGGCTACACCTTC.

V gene TRBV19 combines with J gene TRBJ2-7; 8 nucleotides agree with TRBD1. The junction had 6 bases not matched to a gene; V was cut back by 5 bases and J by 3 bases. Germline assignment: CDR1 LNHDA and CDR2 SQIVND (reference sequence). The CDR3 covers 14 residues. CDR3 region: CASSGAGGGYEQYF. The CDR3 nucleotides read TGTGCCAGTAGTGGGGCAGGGGGCGGCTACGAGCAGTACTTC.

DNA of the CDR3: TGTGCCAGCAGCCTACGACAGAACAATCAGCCCCAGCATTTT. It specifies CASSLRQNNQPQHF. The chain employs TRBV6-2 or TRBV6-3 and TRBJ1-5; tentatively, D is TRBD1 (5 bases). Trimming stripped 6 bases from V and 3 bases from J, with 12 bases between. The V gene's germline CDR1 is MNHEY and CDR2 SVGEGT. CDR3 length: 14 residues.